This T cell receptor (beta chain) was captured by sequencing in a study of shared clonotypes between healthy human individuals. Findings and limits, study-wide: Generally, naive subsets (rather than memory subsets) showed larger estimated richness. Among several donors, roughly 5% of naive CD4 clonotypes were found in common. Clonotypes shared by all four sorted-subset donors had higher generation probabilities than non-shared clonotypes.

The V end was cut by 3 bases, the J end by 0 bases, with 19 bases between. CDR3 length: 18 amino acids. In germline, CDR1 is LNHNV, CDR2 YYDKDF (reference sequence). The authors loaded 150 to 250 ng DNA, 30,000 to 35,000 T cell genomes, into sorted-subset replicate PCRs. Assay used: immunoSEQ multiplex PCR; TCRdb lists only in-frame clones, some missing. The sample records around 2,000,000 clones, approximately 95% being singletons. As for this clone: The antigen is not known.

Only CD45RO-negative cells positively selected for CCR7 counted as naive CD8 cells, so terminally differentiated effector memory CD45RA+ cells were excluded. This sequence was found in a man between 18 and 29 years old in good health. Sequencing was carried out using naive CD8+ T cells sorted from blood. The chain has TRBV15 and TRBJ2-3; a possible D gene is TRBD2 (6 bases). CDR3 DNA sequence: TGTGCCACCAGCAGCGTCCCCCCCTGGGGGACTAGCACAGATACGCAGTATTTT. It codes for CATSSVPPWGTSTDTQYF. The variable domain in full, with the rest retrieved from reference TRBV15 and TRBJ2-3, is DAMVIQNPRYQVTQFGKPVTLSCSQTLNHNVMYWYQQKSSQAPKLLFHYYDKDFNNEADTPDNFQSRRPNTSFCFLDIRSPGLGDTAMYLCATSSVPPWGTSTDTQYFGPGTRLTVL.